These 26 T cell receptor beta chains came from one sample sequenced in a study of T-cell reconstitution after alpha-beta-depleted transplantation in children. A TCRbeta library incorporating unique molecular identifiers was prepared. Each CDR3 protein is one row after TCRdb ran MiXCR on the PCR reads. The table lists 250,000 to 400,000 distinct CDR3 sequences, around 25% of them singletons. Specimen: PBMCs, mostly from graft donor cells, collected 180 days after TCRalphabeta/CD19-depleted stem cell transplant. These receptor sequences come from a male patient younger than 18 who had a stem cell transplant for acute lymphoblastic leukemia, so the T cells may come from the graft donor.

Only a few counts were recorded for this clonotype. The V gene is TRBV7-6, the J gene TRBJ2-5; 14 bases line up with TRBD2. The CDR3 loop spans 17 amino acids. Germline CDR1 is SGHVS and CDR2 is FNYEAQ. Trimming at V came to 5 bases and at J to 5 bases, leaving 10 bases not matched to a gene. CDR3 sequence: CASSPPAWTSGGETQYF. CDR3 nucleotide sequence: TGTGCCAGCAGCCCACCAGCTTGGACTAGCGGGGGGGAGACCCAGTACTTC.

The chain employs TRBV6-1 and TRBJ2-5; TRBD1 is a possible D gene (6 bases). The germline CDR1 and CDR2 sequences are MNHNS and SASEGT. Trimming shortened V by 5 bases and J by 0 bases, and 13 bases separated the two germline ends. The length of the CDR3 is 15 residues. CDR3 coding DNA: TGTGCCAGCAGTAGTTGGACAGCATACCAAGAGACCCAGTACTTC. Its translation: CASSSWTAYQETQYF.

The gene calls are TRBV5-1 and TRBJ2-3; 7 nucleotides line up with TRBD2. The germline CDR1 and CDR2 sequences are SGHRS and YFSETQ. The junction had 16 bases not matched to a gene; V was cut back by 0 bases and J by 6 bases. This CDR3 has 18 amino acids. The CDR3 loop reads CASSLADEGGPGGDTQYF. For the CDR3, the DNA is TGCGCCAGCAGCTTGGCCGATGAGGGAGGGCCGGGTGGGGATACGCAGTATTTT. Full variable domain (outside the CDR3, taken from reference TRBV5-1 and TRBJ2-3): KAGVTQTPRYLIKTRGQQVTLSCSPISGHRSVSWYQQTPGQGLQFLFEYFSETQRNKGNFPGRFSGRQFSNSRSEMNVSTLELGDSALYLCASSLADEGGPGGDTQYFGPGTRLTVL.

This chain connects TRBV28 to TRBJ2-7, with 7 bases lining up with TRBD2. The germline CDR1 and CDR2 sequences are MDHEN and SYDVKM. The CDR3 is 13 amino acids. J was trimmed by 4 bases and V by 6 bases; bases with no gene match: 6. For the CDR3, the DNA is TGTGCCAGCAGCGAGACTAGCCGGTACGAGCAGTACTTC. It is translated as CASSETSRYEQYF.

A few counts support this clonotype. This rearrangement joins TRBV5-5 to TRBJ1-2, with D unclear. CDR3 length: 14 residues. Germline V gene lookup returns CDR1 SGHKS and CDR2 YYEKEE (reference sequence). V lost 4 bases to trimming and J lost 5 bases, with 15 bases between them. The CDR3, as DNA: TGTGCCAGCAGCCAAATACTAGAGATTTATGGCTACACCTTC. The encoded protein is CASSQILEIYGYTF.

Only a few counts were recorded for this clonotype. The chain carries TRBV14 and TRBJ2-5; tentatively, D is TRBD2 (5 bases). The CDR3 runs to 15 residues. Germline values: CDR1 SGHDN, CDR2 FVKESK. The V end lost 5 bases, the J end lost 3 bases, and 16 bases lay between the germline ends. The CDR3 DNA reads as TGTGCCAGCAGCGCTCGAGGACTCGCAGAAGAGACCCAGTACTTC. It specifies CASSARGLAEETQYF.

The chain recombines TRBV6-5 with TRBJ1-5; D remains unclear. The germline V and J ends were trimmed by 2 bases and 5 bases, with 7 bases remaining between them. This CDR3 is 13 amino acids long. Per germline, CDR1 MNHEY and CDR2 SVGAGI. CDR3 residues: CASSYRVDQPQHF. The CDR3 DNA reads as TGTGCCAGCAGTTACAGGGTAGATCAGCCCCAGCATTTT.

The J gene is TRBJ2-7, the V gene TRBV5-1, with 7 bases fitting TRBD2. The J segment lost 6 bases and the V segment lost 1 base, leaving 7 bases of the junction unmatched. Germline lookup yields CDR1 SGHRS and CDR2 YFSETQ. This CDR3 spans 14 amino acids. The CDR3: CASSLPGTISEQYF. The CDR3 DNA reads TGCGCCAGCAGCTTGCCCGGGACTATATCCGAGCAGTACTTC.

V and J are TRBV7-2 and TRBJ2-7; 11 bases are a match to TRBD1. Germline CDR1 and CDR2: SGHTA and FQGNSA. CDR3 length equals 15 residues. Unmatched junction bases numbered 5, after V lost 1 base and J lost 6 bases. The CDR3 DNA sequence: TGTGCCAGCAGCTTAGGAGGGACAGGGGGTAGCGAGCAGTACTTC. As protein: CASSLGGTGGSEQYF.

The sample holds a few counts of this clonotype. The gene calls are TRBV6-5 and TRBJ2-7; 7 positions agree with TRBD1. The germline CDR1 and CDR2 sequences are MNHEY and SVGAGI. CDR3 length: 16 amino acids. J lost 3 bases, V lost 2 bases, and 10 bases had no gene match. The CDR3 region is CASSYGLDRALYEQYF. CDR3 coding DNA: TGTGCCAGCAGTTACGGGTTAGACAGGGCGCTCTACGAGCAGTACTTC.

The chain employs TRBV24-1 and TRBJ2-3; 9 positions agree with TRBD2. Germline loops: CDR1 KGHDR, CDR2 SFDVKD. This CDR3 has 15 residues. The V gene end was trimmed by 4 bases and the J gene end by 6 bases; junction bases not matched to a gene: 7. CDR3 nucleotide sequence: TGTGCCACCAGTGACCTCGGACTAGCGATGGATACGCAGTATTTT. Protein product: CATSDLGLAMDTQYF.

This clonotype was seen more than once but under ten times. This sequence joins TRBV6-1 and TRBJ2-7; a possible D gene is TRBD1 (6 bases). This CDR3 has 15 residues. The germline CDR1 and CDR2 sequences are MNHNS and SASEGT. Trimming removed 6 bases at V and 0 bases at J, with 15 bases between. The CDR3 region has the DNA TGTGCCAGCAGGGGTCCAGGGGCCCCCTCCTACGAGCAGTACTTC. Translation gives CASRGPGAPSYEQYF.

The V call is TRBV5-6, the J call TRBJ2-1; no firm D call. CDR3 size: 17 residues. Trimming removed 1 base at V and 7 bases at J, with 21 bases between. Looked up from germline, CDR1 is SGHDT and CDR2 is YYEEEE. The CDR3 sequence is CASSLTPRPPIRNEQFF. The CDR3 DNA is TGTGCCAGCAGCTTGACACCCAGGCCGCCCATTCGTAATGAGCAGTTCTTC.

The gene calls are TRBV19 and TRBJ2-7, with 7 bases matching TRBD1. V trimming: 8 bases; J trimming: 4 bases; junction bases outside the gene matches: 5. CDR1 and CDR2 from the germline V gene are LNHDA and SQIVND (reference sequence). The CDR3 has 12 residues. The CDR3 DNA follows: TGTGCCAGTCGTACGGGACAGTACGAGCAGTACTTC. Its translation: CASRTGQYEQYF. The variable domain in full, completed from reference TRBV19 and TRBJ2-7, reads DGGITQSPKYLFRKEGQNVTLSCEQNLNHDAMYWYRQDPGQGLRLIYYSQIVNDFQKGDIAEGYSVSREKKESFPLTVTSAQKNPTAFYLCASRTGQYEQYFGPGTRLTVT.

The chain employs TRBV20-1 and TRBJ2-3; 9 nucleotides match TRBD2. The CDR3 loop spans 19 amino acids. CDR1 is DFQATT and CDR2 is SNEGSKA in the germline V gene (reference sequence). V dropped 0 bases and J dropped 3; count of bases not matched to a gene: 16. The chain's CDR3 is CSARDHSAGGGALTDTQYF. The DNA of the CDR3 is TGCAGTGCTAGAGATCATTCCGCGGGAGGGGGGGCATTGACAGATACGCAGTATTTT.

This clonotype appeared a few times. The chain joins TRBV21-1 to TRBJ2-1; the DNA was not used to check the table's D call, TRBD1. TRBV21-1 is deemed a pseudogene. This CDR3 comprises 15 residues. CDR3 amino acids: CASSRGGRSYNEQFF. For the CDR3, the DNA is TGTGCCAGCAGCAGGGGGGGGAGGTCCTACAATGAGCAGTTCTTC.

This clonotype was counted between two and nine times. V usage is TRBV10-3 and J usage is TRBJ2-1; 8 bases are a match to TRBD2. Looked up from germline, CDR1 is ENHRY and CDR2 is SYGVKD. This CDR3 has 14 residues. With V trimmed by 8 bases and J by 8 bases, 11 bases remained unmatched. As DNA, the CDR3 is TGTGCCATCGGATTAGCGGGGCCCTTGGATGAGCAGTTCTTC. Encoded protein: CAIGLAGPLDEQFF.

The chain combines TRBV7-2 with TRBJ2-7; 12 nucleotides match TRBD1. Germline lookup yields CDR1 SGHTA and CDR2 FQGNSA. V lost 5 bases, J lost 13 bases, and 21 bases stayed unmatched. The CDR3 length is 17 residues. CDR3 DNA sequence: TGTGCCAGCAGCCCCGGGGGACAGGGGGCGCTTGGTGTTCCGAAATACTTC. Translated: CASSPGGQGALGVPKYF.

A single count supports this clonotype. The V and J genes are TRBV29-1 and TRBJ2-7, with D perhaps TRBD1 (5 bases). The germline V gene has CDR1 SQVTM and CDR2 ANQGSEA. This CDR3 contains 11 residues. The CDR3 region is CRVYRQYEQYF. CDR3 in DNA: TGCAGAGTGTATAGACAGTACGAGCAGTACTTC.

The genes are TRBV15 and TRBJ2-7; tentatively, D is TRBD2 (6 bases). Deletions cut 1 base from V and 2 bases from J, with 12 bases between. This CDR3 has 15 amino acids. The germline V gene has CDR1 LNHNV and CDR2 YYDKDF (reference sequence). The CDR3, as DNA: TGTGCCACCAGCAGAGGAGGGACGGGAGCCTACGAGCAGTACTTC. It codes for CATSRGGTGAYEQYF.

This rearrangement joins TRBV20-1 to TRBJ1-1; D is unresolved. There are 11 residues in the CDR3. Per the germline V gene, CDR1 is DFQATT and CDR2 is SNEGSKA (reference sequence). Trimming stripped 6 bases from V and 2 bases from J, with 7 bases between. CDR3 coding DNA: TGCAGTGCCGCTCTTAACACTGAAGCTTTCTTT. It yields the protein CSAALNTEAFF.

The V and J genes are TRBV27 and TRBJ2-3, with 9 positions matching TRBD2. The CDR3 runs 17 residues. Germline V gene sequence: CDR1 MNHEY, CDR2 SMNVEV (reference sequence). With V trimmed by 6 bases and J by 3 bases, 13 bases remained unmatched. The CDR3 DNA sequence: TGTGCCAGCAGCCCCCTTCTGGCTAGCGGGAAGACAGATACGCAGTATTTT. It yields the protein CASSPLLASGKTDTQYF.

The chain joins TRBV12-3 or TRBV12-4 to TRBJ2-7, with TRBD2 matching 10 bases. This CDR3 has 15 amino acids. Unmatched junction bases numbered 5, after V lost 3 bases and J lost 3 bases. The CDR3 DNA follows: TGTGCCAGCAGTTTCGGACTAGCGGATGGCTACGAGCAGTACTTC. Translating gives CASSFGLADGYEQYF.

This rearrangement joins TRBV28 to TRBJ2-7; D uncertain. The CDR3 length is 14 residues. The germline V and J ends were trimmed by 6 bases and 6 bases, with 18 bases remaining between them. Germline V lookup: CDR1 MDHEN, CDR2 SYDVKM. The CDR3 bases are TGTGCCAGCAGCCCAACTGACGGGTATCGCGAGCAGTACTTC. Translated, it gives CASSPTDGYREQYF.

This clonotype was seen many times. The V call is TRBV7-3, the J call TRBJ2-1, with 8 bases lining up with TRBD2. This CDR3 contains 15 residues. V trimming: 2 bases; J trimming: 3 bases; junction bases outside the gene matches: 3. CDR1 and CDR2 (germline): SGHTA, FQGTGA. The CDR3: CASSLGAGGYNEQFF. As DNA, the CDR3 is TGTGCCAGCAGCTTAGGTGCGGGAGGCTACAATGAGCAGTTCTTC.

The V call is TRBV20-1, the J call TRBJ2-7; the D gene is possibly TRBD1 (6 bases). The ends were cut back, 0 bases at V and 2 bases at J, with 14 bases in the middle. The CDR3 is 15 residues long. Germline CDR1 reads DFQATT; CDR2 reads SNEGSKA (reference sequence). CDR3 in DNA: TGCAGTGCTAGAGATCATTGGGGGCTAACCTACGAGCAGTACTTC. Its translation: CSARDHWGLTYEQYF.